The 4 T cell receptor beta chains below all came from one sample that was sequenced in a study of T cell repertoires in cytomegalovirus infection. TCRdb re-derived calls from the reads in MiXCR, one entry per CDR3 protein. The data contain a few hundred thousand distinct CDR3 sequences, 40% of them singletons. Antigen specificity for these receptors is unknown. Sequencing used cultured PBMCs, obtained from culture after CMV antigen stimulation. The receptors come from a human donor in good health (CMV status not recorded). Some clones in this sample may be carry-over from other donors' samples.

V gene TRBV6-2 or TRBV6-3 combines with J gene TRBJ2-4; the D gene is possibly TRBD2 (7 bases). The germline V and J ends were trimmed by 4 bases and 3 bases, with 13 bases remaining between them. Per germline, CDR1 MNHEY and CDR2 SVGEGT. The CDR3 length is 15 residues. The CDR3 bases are TGTGCCAGCAGTTCTGAGGGGGGGGTCAAAAACATTCAGTACTTC. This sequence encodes CASSSEGGVKNIQYF.

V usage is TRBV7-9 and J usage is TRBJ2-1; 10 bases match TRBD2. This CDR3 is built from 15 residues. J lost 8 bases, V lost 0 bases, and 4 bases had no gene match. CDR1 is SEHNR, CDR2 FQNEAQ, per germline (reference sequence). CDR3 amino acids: CASSLALAGDYEQFF. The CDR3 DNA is TGTGCCAGCAGCTTAGCCCTAGCGGGAGACTATGAGCAGTTCTTC.

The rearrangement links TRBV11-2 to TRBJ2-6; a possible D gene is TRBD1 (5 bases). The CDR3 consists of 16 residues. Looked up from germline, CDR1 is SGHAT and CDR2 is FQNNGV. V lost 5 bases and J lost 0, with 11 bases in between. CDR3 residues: CASSDFQGSGANVLTF. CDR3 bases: TGTGCCAGCAGCGATTTCCAGGGCTCTGGGGCCAACGTCCTGACTTTC.

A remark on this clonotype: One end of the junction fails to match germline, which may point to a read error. The CDR3 protein is CASSSDYYEQFF. The CDR3 DNA follows: TGTGCCAGCAGCTCTGACTACTATGAGCAGTTCTTC. V gene TRBV7-2 combines with J gene TRBJ2-1, with a weak D call TRBD2 (5 bases). Germline V gene sequence: CDR1 SGHTA, CDR2 FQGNSA. This CDR3 contains 12 residues.